This T cell receptor beta chain was captured by sequencing in a study of T cell responses to AZD1222 COVID-19 vaccine. Of note for this clone: Its cognate antigen is unknown.

Trimming took 5 bases from V and 1 from J, leaving 9 bases between them. Germline V gene sequence: CDR1 LNHDA, CDR2 SQIVND (reference sequence). The CDR3 is 13 residues long. Study-wide findings and caveats: The donors showed a predominance of white British ancestry and of females, with possible underestimation of clonal diversity.

The assay was immunoSEQ multiplex PCR, and TCRdb's table has in-frame clones only and misses some. The repertoire holds 95,000 to 150,000 clones, with about 93% as singletons. The sequencing used peripheral blood, collected 28 days after the second AZD1222 dose. The source of this sequence is an adult who received the AZD1222 COVID-19 vaccine. The chain uses TRBV19 and TRBJ2-7, with D perhaps TRBD1 (6 bases). In DNA form, the CDR3 reads TGTGCCAGTAGTCTGGACAGTTCCTACGAGCAGTACTTC. It specifies CASSLDSSYEQYF.